Below, 30 T cell receptor beta chains from the same sample are listed, as sequenced in a study of blood T cell repertoires in COVID-19. TCRdb's copy holds only in-frame clones and misses some; the assay was immunoSEQ multiplex PCR. This table holds about 440,000 clones, about 91% found once. The sample consisted of peripheral blood. The source of these receptors is a woman between 50 and 59 years old with COVID-19, enrolled during active disease.

This clone was recorded only once. The genes are TRBV25-1 and TRBJ1-2; D is undetermined. Germline CDR1 MGHDK, CDR2 SYGVNS. The CDR3 is made up of 13 amino acids. Trimming took 1 base from V and 4 from J, leaving 7 bases between them. In DNA, the CDR3 is TGTGCCAGCAGTGAATCCGGGGTCTATGGCTACACCTTC. This codes for CASSESGVYGYTF.

This chain's CDR3 is CAISESREAEAFF. CDR3 in DNA: TGTGCCATCAGTGAGTCGAGGGAGGCTGAAGCTTTCTTT. J is TRBJ1-1 and V is TRBV10-3; D is uncertain. The CDR3 totals 13 residues. V was pared by 0 bases and J by 6 bases, with 8 bases between. Germline CDR1 and CDR2: ENHRY and SYGVKD.

Remarks on this clone: Other DNA sequences in the same sample also yield this CDR3. The chain employs TRBV3-1 (or the pseudogene TRBV3-2) and TRBJ1-2, with D tentatively TRBD1 (6 bases). The CDR3 contains 12 residues. Trimming shortened V by 4 bases and J by 6 bases, and 9 bases separated the two germline ends. CDR1 LGHDT and CDR2 YNNKEL come from the germline V gene (reference sequence). CDR3: CASSPSGDGYTF. The CDR3 DNA reads TGTGCCAGCAGCCCATCAGGGGATGGCTACACCTTC.

This clone has only one observation. The gene calls are TRBV19 and TRBJ1-2; D is possibly TRBD1 (5 bases). CDR3 length: 14 residues. V lost 7 bases and J lost 3, with 15 bases in between. Germline CDR1 LNHDA, CDR2 SQIVND (reference sequence). The DNA for the CDR3 is TGTGCCAGTACCCCGACTGGGGGGGACTATGGCTACACCTTC. Translating it yields CASTPTGGDYGYTF.

V is TRBV9 and J is TRBJ2-3; 9 nucleotides agree with TRBD2. Germline values: CDR1 SGDLS, CDR2 YYNGEE. The CDR3 is 19 amino acids. Trimming removed 3 bases from V and 0 bases from J; junction bases left unmatched: 14. This chain's CDR3 is CASSALYGGGVASTDTQYF. CDR3 DNA sequence: TGTGCCAGCAGCGCCCTCTATGGCGGGGGGGTCGCTAGCACAGATACGCAGTATTTT.

CDR3 sequence reads: CSAARRQGDEQYF. Here the CDR3 DNA reads TGCAGCGCCGCCCGGAGACAGGGTGACGAGCAGTACTTC. V and J are TRBV29-1 and TRBJ2-7; 7 nucleotides align to TRBD1. J lost 5 bases, V lost 7 bases, and 11 bases had no gene match. Germline V CDR1 and CDR2: SQVTM, ANQGSEA. The length of the CDR3 is 13 residues.

The chain carries TRBV28 and TRBJ1-5; no reliable D call. Per germline, CDR1 MDHEN and CDR2 SYDVKM. V lost 7 bases and J lost 0, with 19 bases in between. The CDR3 totals 17 residues. CDR3: CASKEMRAPYSNQPQHF. For the CDR3, the DNA is TGTGCCAGCAAGGAGATGAGGGCGCCTTATAGCAATCAGCCCCAGCATTTT.

This clone was counted a single time. The V gene is TRBV11-3, the J gene TRBJ2-1; 8 bases fit TRBD2. The CDR3 covers 14 residues. Germline V lookup: CDR1 SGHNT, CDR2 YENEEA. The J segment lost 6 bases and the V segment lost 1 base, leaving 2 bases of the junction unmatched. CDR3 in amino acids: CASSLAAGVNEQFF. The CDR3 DNA reads TGTGCCAGCAGCTTAGCAGCGGGGGTCAATGAGCAGTTCTTC.

This chain links TRBV2 with TRBJ2-2, with D perhaps matching TRBD1 (6 bases). Per the germline V gene, CDR1 is SNHLY and CDR2 is FYNNEI. The CDR3 extends over 15 amino acids. V lost 6 bases to trimming and J lost 0 bases, with 11 bases between them. The CDR3 here is CASSQRTANTGELFF. CDR3 DNA: TGTGCCAGCAGCCAACGGACAGCGAACACCGGGGAGCTGTTTTTT.

This chain uses TRBV27 with TRBJ2-2; TRBD1 might be the D (6 bases). Germline CDR1 and CDR2: MNHEY and SMNVEV (reference sequence). Trimming stripped 6 bases from V and 0 bases from J, with 14 bases between. This CDR3 spans 16 amino acids. This CDR3 reads CASSSVRTANTGELFF. DNA for the CDR3: TGTGCCAGCAGCTCCGTCCGGACAGCGAACACCGGGGAGCTGTTTTTT.

CDR3 residues: CASSLLAGGQYNEQFF. The CDR3 bases are TGCGCCAGCAGCTTACTAGCGGGGGGGCAGTACAATGAGCAGTTCTTC. The chain uses TRBV5-1 and TRBJ2-1; 13 positions match TRBD2. V lost 2 bases and J lost 4; bases outside the gene matches: 3. The germline V gene encodes CDR1 SGHRS and CDR2 YFSETQ. This CDR3 spans 16 amino acids.

V is TRBV7-8 and J is TRBJ1-3, with D unresolved. The length of the CDR3 is 17 residues. V dropped 4 bases and J dropped 4 bases, with 20 bases sitting between them. CDR1 and CDR2 (germline): SGHVS, FQNEAQ. The CDR3 DNA follows: TGTGCCAGCAGCTCACCTCCAAGATCTCCTCGGGGAAACACCATATATTTT. Amino acid sequence: CASSSPPRSPRGNTIYF. Complete variable domain (other parts from reference TRBV7-8 and TRBJ1-3): GAGVSQSPRYKVAKRGQDVALRCDPISGHVSLFWYQQALGQGPEFLTYFQNEAQLDKSGLPSDRFFAERPEGSVSTLKIQRTQQEDSAVYLCASSSPPRSPRGNTIYFGEGSWLTVV.

The gene calls are TRBV30 and TRBJ2-3, with a weak D call TRBD2 (5 bases). The germline V and J ends were trimmed by 5 bases and 4 bases, with 19 bases remaining between them. CDR3 size: 15 residues. Germline lookup yields CDR1 GTSNPN and CDR2 SVGIG (reference sequence). CDR3 amino acids: CAWGKWGVKADTQYF. The CDR3 DNA reads TGTGCCTGGGGCAAATGGGGAGTAAAGGCAGATACGCAGTATTTT. Full variable domain (remainder filled in from reference TRBV30 and TRBJ2-3): SQTIHQWPATLVQPVGSPLSLECTVEGTSNPNLYWYRQAAGRGLQLLFYSVGIGQISSEVPQNLSASRPQDRQFILSSKKLLLSDSGFYLCAWGKWGVKADTQYFGPGTRLTVL.

The CDR3 sequence is CASARTVVRRDGYTF. DNA for the CDR3: TGTGCCTCGGCCAGGACAGTCGTGAGAAGGGATGGCTACACCTTC. The chain joins TRBV2 to TRBJ1-2; tentatively, D is TRBD1 (6 bases). The CDR3 is 15 amino acids. The ends were cut back, 11 bases at V and 6 bases at J, with 25 bases in the middle. Germline V lookup: CDR1 SNHLY, CDR2 FYNNEI.

The rearrangement joins TRBV14 to TRBJ1-4; D is uncertain. Germline V lookup: CDR1 SGHDN, CDR2 FVKESK. V lost 0 bases, J lost 7 bases, and 6 bases lay in between. This CDR3 is built from 13 residues. The CDR3 DNA sequence: TGTGCCAGCAGCCAAGATCTAGGTGAAAAACTGTTTTTT. This translates into CASSQDLGEKLFF. Together with reference TRBV14 and TRBJ1-4, the CDR3 gives the full variable domain: EAGVTQFPSHSVIEKGQTVTLRCDPISGHDNLYWYRRVMGKEIKFLLHFVKESKQDESGMPNNRFLAERTGGTYSTLKVQPAELEDSGVYFCASSQDLGEKLFFGSGTQLSVL.

In DNA form, the CDR3 reads TGTGCCAGCAGTGACAAGGAGACTGAAGCTTTCTTT. Translated, it gives CASSDKETEAFF. V gene TRBV6-1 combines with J gene TRBJ1-1; the D is unclear. V gave up 3 bases and J gave up 5 bases, with 7 bases separating them. The CDR3 length is 12 residues. The germline V gene has CDR1 MNHNS and CDR2 SASEGT.

This chain connects TRBV19 to TRBJ1-5, with 9 bases identical to TRBD1. Germline loops: CDR1 LNHDA, CDR2 SQIVND (reference sequence). The CDR3 totals 15 residues. The V and J ends lost 7 bases and 0 bases, in that order; junction bases with no gene match: 4. In nucleotides, the CDR3 is TGTGCCAGTAAGGGGACAGGGCATAGCAATCAGCCCCAGCATTTT. Translated, it gives CASKGTGHSNQPQHF.

The genes are TRBV10-2 and TRBJ2-1; 7 bases are shared with TRBD2. The CDR3 is made up of 14 amino acids. CDR1 and CDR2 (germline): WSHSY, SAAADI. J lost 3 bases, V lost 3 bases, and 2 bases had no gene match. The CDR3 coding sequence is TGCGCCAGCAGTGAATCGGGGGGCTACAATGAGCAGTTCTTC. Protein: CASSESGGYNEQFF.

The V gene is TRBV6-6, the J gene TRBJ2-1; 10 nucleotides line up with TRBD2. The CDR3 totals 15 residues. Germline loops: CDR1 MNHNY, CDR2 SVGAGI (reference sequence). The J segment lost 2 bases and the V segment lost 4 bases, leaving 2 bases of the junction unmatched. CDR3 coding DNA: TGTGCCAGCAGTTCCAGCGGGGGGGCCTACAATGAGCAGTTCTTC. Amino acids: CASSSSGGAYNEQFF.

The V and J genes are TRBV5-5 and TRBJ1-1, with TRBD1 identical over 7 bases. CDR3 length: 17 amino acids. V was clipped by 2 bases and J by 3 bases; unmatched bases: 13. The germline V gene encodes CDR1 SGHKS and CDR2 YYEKEE (reference sequence). In nucleotides, the CDR3 is TGTGCCAGCAGCTTCTCACAGGGGATCCTGAAGGACACTGAAGCTTTCTTT. Amino acids: CASSFSQGILKDTEAFF. The full variable domain, completed using reference TRBV5-5 and TRBJ1-1, is DAGVTQSPTHLIKTRGQQVTLRCSPISGHKSVSWYQQVLGQGPQFIFQYYEKEERGRGNFPDRFSARQFPNYSSELNVNALLLGDSALYLCASSFSQGILKDTEAFFGQGTRLTVV.

CDR3 residues: CAWSKGGGAGDTQYF. CDR3 in DNA: TGTGCCTGGAGTAAAGGCGGGGGGGCCGGGGATACGCAGTATTTT. The chain is built from TRBV30 and TRBJ2-3; 9 positions agree with TRBD2. Germline V gene lookup returns CDR1 GTSNPN and CDR2 SVGIG (reference sequence). The CDR3 runs 15 residues. Trimming removed 2 bases from V and 6 bases from J; junction bases left unmatched: 9.

The table lists this clone with a few counts. The chain recombines TRBV7-9 with TRBJ1-3, with D maybe TRBD1 (5 bases). The CDR3 has 14 residues. CDR1 and CDR2 (germline): SEHNR, FQNEAQ (reference sequence). Trimming took off 5 bases at V and 9 bases at J, with 17 bases between the two ends. CDR3 coding DNA: TGTGCCAGCAGCGTTGCGCACAGGTTAGGCACCATATATTTT. Its translation: CASSVAHRLGTIYF.

This clone has only a few counts. The chain links TRBV11-3 to TRBJ2-2; 7 nucleotides align to TRBD1. The CDR3 has 14 residues. With V trimmed by 6 bases and J by 2 bases, 3 bases remained unmatched. The germline gives CDR1 SGHNT, CDR2 YENEEA. The chain's CDR3 is CASRDRPNTGELFF. The CDR3 DNA sequence: TGTGCCAGCAGGGACAGGCCCAACACCGGGGAGCTGTTTTTT.

V usage is TRBV6-2 or TRBV6-3 and J usage is TRBJ1-1; 11 positions match TRBD1. Germline loops: CDR1 MNHEY, CDR2 SVGEGT. CDR3 length equals 12 residues. Trimming cost V 6 bases and J 12 bases; bases outside gene matches: 6. The CDR3: CASSRGQGETFF. CDR3 nucleotide sequence: TGTGCCAGCAGCCGGGGACAGGGGGAGACTTTCTTT.

On this clone itself: Other DNA sequences in the same sample also yield this CDR3. This sequence joins TRBV5-4 and TRBJ1-5; D perhaps matches TRBD1 (5 bases). This CDR3 contains 14 residues. From germline, CDR1 is SGHNT and CDR2 YYREEE (reference sequence). V lost 0 bases and J lost 4, with 8 bases in between. Here the CDR3 DNA reads TGTGCCAGCAGCTTGGCCGGGGGGAATCAGCCCCAGCATTTT. Residues: CASSLAGGNQPQHF.

CDR3 coding DNA: TGTGCCAGCAGCTCGGGACAGGGATGGAATGGCTACACCTTC. Amino acids: CASSSGQGWNGYTF. This chain links TRBV7-8 with TRBJ1-2; TRBD1 matches 9 bases. The germline gives CDR1 SGHVS, CDR2 FQNEAQ. The J segment lost 6 bases and the V segment lost 4 bases, leaving 6 bases of the junction unmatched. This CDR3 is built from 14 residues. The entire variable domain, with the rest obtained from reference TRBV7-8 and TRBJ1-2, is as follows: GAGVSQSPRYKVAKRGQDVALRCDPISGHVSLFWYQQALGQGPEFLTYFQNEAQLDKSGLPSDRFFAERPEGSVSTLKIQRTQQEDSAVYLCASSSGQGWNGYTFGSGTRLTVV.

This sequence joins TRBV19 and TRBJ1-5; 10 nucleotides agree with TRBD1. With V trimmed by 5 bases and J by 8 bases, 6 bases remained unmatched. The CDR3 is 14 residues long. Germline loops: CDR1 LNHDA, CDR2 SQIVND (reference sequence). This chain's CDR3 is CASSVDRGREPQHF. The CDR3 coding sequence is TGTGCCAGTAGTGTGGACAGGGGGAGGGAGCCCCAGCATTTT.

The genes are TRBV1 and TRBJ1-3; the table calls TRBD1, which could not be checked here. TRBV1 is classified as a pseudogene. This CDR3 is 21 amino acids long. Here the CDR3 DNA reads TGCACCAGCAGCCAAGATGGTTGCGGTTATGGGACAGGGGGAACTGGAAACACCATATATTTT. Translation: CTSSQDGCGYGTGGTGNTIYF.

The genes are TRBV9 and TRBJ1-1; a weak D match, TRBD1 (6 bases). This CDR3 region has 15 residues. V was pared by 3 bases and J by 3 bases, with 15 bases between. Germline lookup yields CDR1 SGDLS and CDR2 YYNGEE. This CDR3 reads CASSAQRGGDTEAFF. For the CDR3, the DNA is TGTGCCAGCAGCGCCCAGAGAGGGGGGGACACTGAAGCTTTCTTT.

The rearrangement uses TRBV19 and TRBJ2-4; possible D gene TRBD1, 7 bases. The germline CDR1 and CDR2 sequences are LNHDA and SQIVND (reference sequence). The CDR3 contains 18 residues. Deletions cut 7 bases from V and 3 bases from J, with 25 bases between. This chain's CDR3 is CASTPRGATGPDKNIQYF. CDR3 DNA sequence: TGTGCCAGTACTCCTAGGGGGGCGACAGGGCCGGACAAAAACATTCAGTACTTC.